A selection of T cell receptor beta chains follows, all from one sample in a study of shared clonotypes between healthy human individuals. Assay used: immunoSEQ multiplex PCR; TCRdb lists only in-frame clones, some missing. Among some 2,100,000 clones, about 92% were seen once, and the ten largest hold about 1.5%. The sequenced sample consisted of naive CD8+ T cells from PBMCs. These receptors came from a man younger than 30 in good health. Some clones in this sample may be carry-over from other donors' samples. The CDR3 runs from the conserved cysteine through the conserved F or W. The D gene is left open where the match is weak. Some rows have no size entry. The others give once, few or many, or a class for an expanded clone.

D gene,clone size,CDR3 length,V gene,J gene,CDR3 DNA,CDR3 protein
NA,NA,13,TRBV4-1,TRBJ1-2,TGCGCCAGCAGTGGTAGGGGACCCTATGGCTACACCTTC,CASSGRGPYGYTF
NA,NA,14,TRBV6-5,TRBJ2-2,TGTGCCAGCAGTTACTCGAGAGGATCCGGGGAGCTGTTTTTT,CASSYSRGSGELFF
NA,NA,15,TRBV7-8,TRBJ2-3,TGTGCCAGCAGCCCACGTAGGGGTAGCACAGATACGCAGTATTTT,CASSPRRGSTDTQYF
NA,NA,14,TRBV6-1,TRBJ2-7,TGTGCCAGCAGTGTCCGGGACATAATCTACGAGCAGTACTTC,CASSVRDIIYEQYF
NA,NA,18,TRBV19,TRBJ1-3,TGTGCCAGTAGTCTTTGGGTGGCGGCGTTAAGCTCTGGAAACACCATATATTTT,CASSLWVAALSSGNTIYF
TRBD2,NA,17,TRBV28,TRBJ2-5,TGTGCCAGCACCCAAACGGGACTAGCGGGTCCTTCCGCGACCCAGTACTTC,CASTQTGLAGPSATQYF
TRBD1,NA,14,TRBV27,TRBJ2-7,TGTGCCAGCCGTTGGACAGGCGGAACGGAGGAGCAGTACTTC,CASRWTGGTEEQYF
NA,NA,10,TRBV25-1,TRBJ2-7,TGTACCAGCCTAGACTACGAGCAGTACTTC,CTSLDYEQYF
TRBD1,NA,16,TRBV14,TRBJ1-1,TGTGCCAGCAGCTCCCGGACAGGGGCACTGAACACTGAAGCTTTCTTT,CASSSRTGALNTEAFF
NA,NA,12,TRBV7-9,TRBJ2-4,TGTGCCAGCGTAACAGCAGAAAACATTCAGTACTTC,CASVTAENIQYF
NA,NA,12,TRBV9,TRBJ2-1,TGTGCCAGCAGCGCCGGATTCGCTGAGCAGTTCTTC,CASSAGFAEQFF
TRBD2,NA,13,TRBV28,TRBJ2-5,TGTGCCAGCAGTTCACTAGCGGGAGAGACCCAGTACTTC,CASSSLAGETQYF
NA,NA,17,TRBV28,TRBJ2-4,TGTGCCAGCAGTTTTTTTGCGGGCACCCTAGCCAAAAACATTCAGTACTTC,CASSFFAGTLAKNIQYF
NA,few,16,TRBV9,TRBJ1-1,TGTGCCAGCAGCGACAGCCGGGACATCCGGACTAATGAAGCTTTCTTT,CASSDSRDIRTNEAFF
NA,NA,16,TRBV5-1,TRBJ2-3,TGCGCCAGCAGCTTGGATGGCATCCTTATAGGGGATACGCAGTATTTT,CASSLDGILIGDTQYF
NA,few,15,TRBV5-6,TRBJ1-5,TGTGCCAGCAGCTCCGGTGGAGGCTTGCATCAGCCCCAGCATTTT,CASSSGGGLHQPQHF
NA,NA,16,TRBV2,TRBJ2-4,TGTGCCAGCAGTGAAGCCCCGGACTCCCGGGTAGATATTCAGTACTTC,CASSEAPDSRVDIQYF
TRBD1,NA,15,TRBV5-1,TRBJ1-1,TGCGCCAGCAGCCCCAACAGGGGACCGAACACTGAAGCTTTCTTT,CASSPNRGPNTEAFF
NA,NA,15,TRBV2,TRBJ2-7,TGTGCCAGCAGTGGAGGGGCGGGGAGCTCCTACGAGCAGTACTTC,CASSGGAGSSYEQYF
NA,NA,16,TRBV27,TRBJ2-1,TGTGCCAGCAGTTTTCTCCCAGGACACGCCTACAATGAGCAGTTCTTC,CASSFLPGHAYNEQFF
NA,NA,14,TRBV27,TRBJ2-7,TGTGCCAGCAGTTTAGGGCAGGGATTCCACGAGCAGTACTTC,CASSLGQGFHEQYF
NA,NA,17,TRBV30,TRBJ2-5,TGTGCCTGGAGTGTACCTCCCCAGACAGGCCAACAAGAAACCCAGTACTTC,CAWSVPPQTGQQETQYF
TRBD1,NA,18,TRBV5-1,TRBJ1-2,TGCGCCAGCAGCTTGGCGGGCACAGGGGACCGCTCTAACTATGGCTACACCTTC,CASSLAGTGDRSNYGYTF
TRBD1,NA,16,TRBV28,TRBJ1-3,TGTGCCAGCCAATTGACAGGGTCCTACTCTGGAAACACCATATATTTT,CASQLTGSYSGNTIYF
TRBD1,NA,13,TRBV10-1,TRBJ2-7,TGCGCCAGCAGCCCCGGGACAGCCTGGGAGCAGTACTTC,CASSPGTAWEQYF
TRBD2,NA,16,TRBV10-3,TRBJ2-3,TGTGCCATCAGTGCACTAGCGGGAGGGGGTACAGATACGCAGTATTTT,CAISALAGGGTDTQYF
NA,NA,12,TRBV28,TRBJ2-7,TGTGCCAGCTGCTCGCAGGGCTACGAGCAGTACTTC,CASCSQGYEQYF